This TCR beta chain was captured by sequencing in a study of STAT5B mutations in CD4+ large granular lymphocyte leukemia. Across the study: The CDR3 'QG' motif was associated with a particular HLA allele among healthy donors.

TCRdb's copy holds only in-frame clones and misses some; the assay was immunoSEQ multiplex PCR. This table holds roughly 34,000 clones, less than 85% found once. Study-wide points: Approximately 25% of private leukemic clonotypes occurred rarely in other patients' non-leukemic repertoires.

With regard to this clone: The antigen remains undetermined.

This CDR3 is 16 amino acids long. J was trimmed by 5 bases and V by 2 bases; bases with no gene match: 4. Germline assignment: CDR1 SGHRS and CDR2 YFSETQ. This chain uses TRBV5-1 with TRBJ2-7; TRBD2 matches at 16 bases. Sequencing input: CD4+ T cells from blood buffy coats. The receptor's source is a human donor in good health. CDR3 residues: CASSFGTSGGADEQYF. The CDR3 region has the DNA TGCGCCAGCAGCTTCGGGACTAGCGGGGGGGCCGACGAGCAGTACTTC.